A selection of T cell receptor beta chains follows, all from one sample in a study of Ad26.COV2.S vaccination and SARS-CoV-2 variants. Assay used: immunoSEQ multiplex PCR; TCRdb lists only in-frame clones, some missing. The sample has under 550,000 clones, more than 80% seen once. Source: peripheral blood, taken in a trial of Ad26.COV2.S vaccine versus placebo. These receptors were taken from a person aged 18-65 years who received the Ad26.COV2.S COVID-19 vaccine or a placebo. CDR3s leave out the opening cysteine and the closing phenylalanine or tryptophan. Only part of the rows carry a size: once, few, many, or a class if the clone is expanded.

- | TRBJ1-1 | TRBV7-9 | ASSLGGGNTEAF
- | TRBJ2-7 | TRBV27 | ASSLSSVYEQY
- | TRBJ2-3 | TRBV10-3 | AIRASGSTDTQY
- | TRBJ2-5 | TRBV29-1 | SVGAGEETQY
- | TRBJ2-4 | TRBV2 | ASSEVGPGGNIQY
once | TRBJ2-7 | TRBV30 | AWSPSYEQY
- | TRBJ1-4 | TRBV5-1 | ASSLATGSTNEKLF
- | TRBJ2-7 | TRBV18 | ASSPGTGLVGEQY
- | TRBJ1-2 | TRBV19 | ASTAGDFYGYT
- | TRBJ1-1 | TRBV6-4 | ASRRQTVEAF
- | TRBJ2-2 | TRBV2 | ASSEAHGFSDTGELF
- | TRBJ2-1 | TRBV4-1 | ASSLPRAGDNDEQF
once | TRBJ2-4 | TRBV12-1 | ASSFVLGQTEANIQY
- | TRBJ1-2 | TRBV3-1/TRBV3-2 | ASSQRNGDRYGYT
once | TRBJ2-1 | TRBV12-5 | ASGWGGGAEQF
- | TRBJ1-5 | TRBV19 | ASTTRPGSSTQPQH
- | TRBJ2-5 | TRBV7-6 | ASSSDYQETQY
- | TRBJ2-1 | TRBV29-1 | SSWTYAYNEQF
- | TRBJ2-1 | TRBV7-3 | ASSLSAAMDEQF
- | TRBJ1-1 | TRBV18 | ASSTGNTEAF
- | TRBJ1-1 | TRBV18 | ASSPNRNTEAF
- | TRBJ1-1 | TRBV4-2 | ASSLRQGRDTEAF
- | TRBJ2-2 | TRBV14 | ASSQLATANTGELF
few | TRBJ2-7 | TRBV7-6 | ASSKTSLSYEQY
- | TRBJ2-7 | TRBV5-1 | ASSPTSGRLYEQY
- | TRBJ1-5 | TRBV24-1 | ATSDSDRGLGQPQH
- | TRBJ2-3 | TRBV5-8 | ASSLEVSTDTQY
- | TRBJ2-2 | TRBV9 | ASSVGVSNTGELF
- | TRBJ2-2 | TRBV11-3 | ASSLSLAGGNTGELF
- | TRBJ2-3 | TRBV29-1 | SVENTDTQY
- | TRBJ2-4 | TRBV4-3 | ASSQESSGPANIQY
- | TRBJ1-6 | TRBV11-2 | ASSLGGDRGSSPLH